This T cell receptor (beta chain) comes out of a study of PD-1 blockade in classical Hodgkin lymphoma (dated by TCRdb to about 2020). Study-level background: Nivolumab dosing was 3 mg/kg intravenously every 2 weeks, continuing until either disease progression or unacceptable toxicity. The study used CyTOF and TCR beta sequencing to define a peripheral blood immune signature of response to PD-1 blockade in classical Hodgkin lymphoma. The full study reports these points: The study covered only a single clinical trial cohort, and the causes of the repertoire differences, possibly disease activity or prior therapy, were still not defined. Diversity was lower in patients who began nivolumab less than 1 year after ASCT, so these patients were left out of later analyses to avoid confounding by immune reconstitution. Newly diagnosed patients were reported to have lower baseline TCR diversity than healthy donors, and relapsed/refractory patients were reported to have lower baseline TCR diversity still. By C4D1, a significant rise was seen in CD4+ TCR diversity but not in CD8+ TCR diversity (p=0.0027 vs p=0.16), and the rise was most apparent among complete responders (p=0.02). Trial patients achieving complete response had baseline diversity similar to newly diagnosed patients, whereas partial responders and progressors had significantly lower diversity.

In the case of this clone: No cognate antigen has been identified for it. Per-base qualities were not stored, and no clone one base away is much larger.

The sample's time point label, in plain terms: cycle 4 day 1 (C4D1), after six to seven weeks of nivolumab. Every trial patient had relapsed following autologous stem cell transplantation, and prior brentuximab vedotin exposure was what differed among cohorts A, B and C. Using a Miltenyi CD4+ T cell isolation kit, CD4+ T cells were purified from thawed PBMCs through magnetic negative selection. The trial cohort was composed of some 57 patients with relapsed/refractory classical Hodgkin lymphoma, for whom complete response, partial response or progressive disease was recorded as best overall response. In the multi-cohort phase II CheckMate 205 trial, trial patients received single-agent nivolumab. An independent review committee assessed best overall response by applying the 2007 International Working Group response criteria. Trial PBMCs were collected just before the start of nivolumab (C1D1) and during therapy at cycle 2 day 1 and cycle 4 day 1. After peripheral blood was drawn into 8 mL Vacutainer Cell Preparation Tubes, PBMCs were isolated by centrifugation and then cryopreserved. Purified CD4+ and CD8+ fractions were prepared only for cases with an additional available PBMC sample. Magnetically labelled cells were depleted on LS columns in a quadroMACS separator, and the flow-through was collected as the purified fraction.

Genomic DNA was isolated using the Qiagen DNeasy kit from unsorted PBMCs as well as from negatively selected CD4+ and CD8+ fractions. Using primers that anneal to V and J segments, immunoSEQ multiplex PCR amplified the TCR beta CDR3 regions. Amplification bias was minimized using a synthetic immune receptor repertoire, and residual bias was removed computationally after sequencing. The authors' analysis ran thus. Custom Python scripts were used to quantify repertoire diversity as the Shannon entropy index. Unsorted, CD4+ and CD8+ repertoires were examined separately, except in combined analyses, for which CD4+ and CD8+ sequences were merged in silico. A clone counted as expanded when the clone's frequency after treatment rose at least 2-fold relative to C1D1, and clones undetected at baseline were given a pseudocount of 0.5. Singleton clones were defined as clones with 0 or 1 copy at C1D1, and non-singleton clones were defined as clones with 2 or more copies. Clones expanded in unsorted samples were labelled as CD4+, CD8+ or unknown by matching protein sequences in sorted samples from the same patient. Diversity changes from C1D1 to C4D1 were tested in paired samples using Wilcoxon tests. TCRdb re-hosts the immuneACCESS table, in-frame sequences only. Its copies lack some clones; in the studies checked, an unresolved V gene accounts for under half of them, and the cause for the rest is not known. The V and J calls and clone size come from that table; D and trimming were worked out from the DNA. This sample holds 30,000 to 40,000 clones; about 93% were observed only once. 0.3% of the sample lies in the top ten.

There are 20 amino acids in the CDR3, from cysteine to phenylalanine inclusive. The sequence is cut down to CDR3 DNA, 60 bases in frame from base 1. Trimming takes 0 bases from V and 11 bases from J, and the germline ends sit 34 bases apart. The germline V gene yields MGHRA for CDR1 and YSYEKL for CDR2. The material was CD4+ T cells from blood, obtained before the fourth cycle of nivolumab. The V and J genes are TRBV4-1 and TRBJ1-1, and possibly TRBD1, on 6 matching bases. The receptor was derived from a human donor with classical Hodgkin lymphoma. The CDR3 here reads CASSQDPPGAGMGGINKAFF. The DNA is TGCGCCAGCAGCCAAGATCCCCCGGGGGCGGGCATGGGGGGTATCAATAAGGCTTTCTTT.